This paragraph reports one TCR beta chain. Its antigen remains unknown. The read halts 3 residues ahead of the CDR3 end, with the missing end drawn from the germline J gene. The sample comes from a study of Tregs in tolerant kidney transplant recipients. The germline V gene has CDR1 ENHRY and CDR2 SYGVKD. V gave up 6 bases and J gave up 5 bases, with 23 bases separating them. This CDR3 comprises 17 residues. Assay used: immunoSEQ multiplex PCR; TCRdb lists only in-frame clones, some missing. Recorded for this sample: 1,700 or so clones. CFSE-labeled recipient PBMCs were cultured 5 to 7 days with irradiated graft donor PBMCs, then FACS-sorted. Study-wide findings and caveats: Biological reproducibility was not directly addressed, but technical replication error appeared minimal. Validation in larger populations is needed because few patients were studied.

The sequencing here drew on CD4+ T cells from blood cultured with allogeneic cells, taken before the transplant. This sequence joins TRBV10-3 and TRBJ2-1; D is perhaps TRBD1 (5 bases). The source is a human patient who received a combined kidney and bone marrow transplant. The CDR3 DNA, read in part, is TGTGCCATCAGAGCAAACACCTGGACATCTTTTAACAATGAG. Residues: CAIRANTWTSFNNE. The whole CDR3 sequence reads CAIRANTWTSFNNEQFF.